The T cell receptor (beta chain) described here comes from a study of T cells after yellow fever vaccination. General study findings and limits: Peak timing came faster in the weaker secondary response, day 5 versus 15.

Trimming shortened V by 5 bases and J by 2 bases, and 11 bases separated the two germline ends. CDR3 size: 14 residues. Germline V gene sequence: CDR1 SEHNR, CDR2 FQNEAQ (reference sequence). For this clonotype: The antigen remains undetermined.

A single record per CDR3 protein comes from TCRdb applying MiXCR to the 5' RACE reads. The sample lists under 600,000 distinct CDR3 sequences, 21% occurring once. The receptor's source is a man aged 18 to 30 who received the YFV17D yellow fever vaccine. The sequenced sample was PBMCs, obtained around 3 weeks after the first yellow fever vaccination. This rearrangement joins TRBV7-9 to TRBJ2-3, with a weak D call TRBD2 (6 bases). CDR3 loop: CASSGGIPTDTQYF. CDR3 in DNA: TGTGCCAGCAGCGGGGGGATCCCCACAGATACGCAGTATTTT.